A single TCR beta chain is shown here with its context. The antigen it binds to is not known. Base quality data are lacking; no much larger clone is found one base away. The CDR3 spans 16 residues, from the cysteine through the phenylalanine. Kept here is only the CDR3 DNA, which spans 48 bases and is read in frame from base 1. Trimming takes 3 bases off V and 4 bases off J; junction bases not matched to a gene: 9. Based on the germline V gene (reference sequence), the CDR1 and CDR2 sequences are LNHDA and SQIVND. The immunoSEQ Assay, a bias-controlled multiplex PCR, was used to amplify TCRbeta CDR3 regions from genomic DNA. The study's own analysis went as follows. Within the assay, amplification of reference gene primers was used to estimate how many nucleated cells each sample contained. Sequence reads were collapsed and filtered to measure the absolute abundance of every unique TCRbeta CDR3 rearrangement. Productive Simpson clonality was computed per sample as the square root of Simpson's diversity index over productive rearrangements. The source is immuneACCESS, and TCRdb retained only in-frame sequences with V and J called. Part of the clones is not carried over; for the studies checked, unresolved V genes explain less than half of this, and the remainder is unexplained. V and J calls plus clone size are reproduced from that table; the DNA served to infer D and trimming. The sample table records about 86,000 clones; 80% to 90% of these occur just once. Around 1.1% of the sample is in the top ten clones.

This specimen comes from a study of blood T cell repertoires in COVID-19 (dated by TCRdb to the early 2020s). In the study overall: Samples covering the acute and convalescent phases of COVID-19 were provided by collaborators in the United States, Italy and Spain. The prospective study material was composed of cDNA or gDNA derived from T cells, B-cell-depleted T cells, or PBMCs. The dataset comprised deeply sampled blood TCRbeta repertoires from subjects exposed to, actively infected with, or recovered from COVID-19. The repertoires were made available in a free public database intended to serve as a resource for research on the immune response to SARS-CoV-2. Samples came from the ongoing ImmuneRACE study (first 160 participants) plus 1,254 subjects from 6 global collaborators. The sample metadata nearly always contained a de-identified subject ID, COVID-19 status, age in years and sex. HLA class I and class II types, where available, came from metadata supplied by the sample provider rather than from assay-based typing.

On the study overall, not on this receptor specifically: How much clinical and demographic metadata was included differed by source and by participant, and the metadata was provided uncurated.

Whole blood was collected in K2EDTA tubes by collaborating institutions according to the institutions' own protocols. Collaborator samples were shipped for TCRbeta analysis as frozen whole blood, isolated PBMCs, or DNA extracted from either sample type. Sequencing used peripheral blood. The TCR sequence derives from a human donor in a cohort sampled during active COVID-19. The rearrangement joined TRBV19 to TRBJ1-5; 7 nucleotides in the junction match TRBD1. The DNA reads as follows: TGTGCCAGTAGTATGGGACAGCGAAATGGTAATCAGCCCCAGCATTTT. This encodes CASSMGQRNGNQPQHF. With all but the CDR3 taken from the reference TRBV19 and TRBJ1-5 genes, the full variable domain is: DGGITQSPKYLFRKEGQNVTLSCEQNLNHDAMYWYRQDPGQGLRLIYYSQIVNDFQKGDIAEGYSVSREKKESFPLTVTSAQKNPTAFYLCASSMGQRNGNQPQHFGDGTRLSIL.